Listed here are 10 T cell receptor beta chains from one sample, sequenced in a study of blood T cell repertoires in COVID-19. Using immunoSEQ multiplex PCR, the repertoire was profiled, and TCRdb retains in-frame clones only, with some absent. The sample carries about 36,000 clones, 90% recorded once. The sequenced material came from peripheral blood. The receptors stem from a human donor in a cohort sampled during active COVID-19.

The rearrangement uses TRBV2 and TRBJ2-3; TRBD2 aligns across 7 bases. Germline CDR1 and CDR2: SNHLY and FYNNEI. V gave up 11 bases and J gave up 4 bases; unmatched junction bases: 9. The CDR3 runs to 13 residues. The CDR3 nucleotides are TGTGCCGGGGGGGTTGTTGGGTCAGATACGCAGTATTTT. This sequence encodes CAGGVVGSDTQYF.

This chain joins TRBV12-3 or TRBV12-4 and TRBJ1-2; 7 bases match TRBD1. CDR3 length: 13 residues. V was clipped by 6 bases and J by 7 bases; unmatched bases: 8. The CDR3 region has the DNA TGTGCCAGCAGCCTCAAGGGGGCGTTTGGCTACACCTTC. Translated, it gives CASSLKGAFGYTF.

The V gene is TRBV5-6, the J gene TRBJ2-3; 8 bases match TRBD2. This CDR3 comprises 15 residues. V dropped 2 bases and J dropped 3; count of bases not matched to a gene: 5. The germline V gene has CDR1 SGHDT and CDR2 YYEEEE. DNA for the CDR3: TGTGCCAGCAGCTTTGAGTCTAGCGGGACAGATACGCAGTATTTT. Its protein product is CASSFESSGTDTQYF.

The chain recombines TRBV2 with TRBJ2-7; 7 bases align to TRBD1. CDR3 length: 12 amino acids. V lost 6 bases and J lost 6; bases outside the gene matches: 5. Germline V CDR1 and CDR2: SNHLY, FYNNEI. The CDR3 region is CASRPQGIEQYF. The CDR3 DNA sequence: TGTGCCAGCAGACCACAGGGGATCGAGCAGTACTTC.

The chain couples TRBV9 to TRBJ2-7; 10 positions agree with TRBD1. Trimming removed 0 bases from V and 2 bases from J; junction bases left unmatched: 5. This CDR3 comprises 16 residues. The germline gives CDR1 SGDLS, CDR2 YYNGEE. The CDR3: CASSVGGDRGPYEQYF. DNA of the CDR3: TGTGCCAGCAGCGTAGGGGGGGACAGGGGCCCCTACGAGCAGTACTTC. The full variable domain, in which reference TRBV9 and TRBJ2-7 provide the parts outside the CDR3, is DSGVTQTPKHLITATGQRVTLRCSPRSGDLSVYWYQQSLDQGLQFLIQYYNGEERAKGNILERFSAQQFPDLHSELNLSSLELGDSALYFCASSVGGDRGPYEQYFGPGTRLTVT.

The V gene is TRBV5-6, the J gene TRBJ2-3, with 9 bases matching TRBD2. J was trimmed by 0 bases and V by 0 bases; bases with no gene match: 8. Germline V lookup: CDR1 SGHDT, CDR2 YYEEEE. There are 18 residues in the CDR3. The CDR3 DNA is TGTGCCAGCAGCTTGGTACTCCCGACTAGCGGTAGCACAGATACGCAGTATTTT. It codes for CASSLVLPTSGSTDTQYF.

This clone occurred once. The genes are TRBV5-1 and TRBJ1-1, with a tentative D call TRBD1 (5 bases). Trimming removed 4 bases from V and 6 bases from J, with 19 bases in between. CDR1 SGHRS and CDR2 YFSETQ come from the germline V gene. The CDR3 length is 15 residues. Written as DNA, the CDR3 is TGCGCCAGCAGCCCACGTGACACAGGTGCGCCTGAAGCTTTCTTT. This codes for CASSPRDTGAPEAFF. Full variable domain (missing parts from reference TRBV5-1 and TRBJ1-1): KAGVTQTPRYLIKTRGQQVTLSCSPISGHRSVSWYQQTPGQGLQFLFEYFSETQRNKGNFPGRFSGRQFSNSRSEMNVSTLELGDSALYLCASSPRDTGAPEAFFGQGTRLTVV.

This rearrangement joins TRBV11-2 to TRBJ2-7, with TRBD1 identical over 7 bases. This CDR3 comprises 13 residues. Germline assignment: CDR1 SGHAT and CDR2 FQNNGV. V lost 1 base to trimming and J lost 6 bases; unmatched junction nucleotides: 3. This CDR3 is CASSLVRQGEQYF. For the CDR3, the DNA is TGTGCCAGCAGCTTAGTTCGACAGGGCGAGCAGTACTTC.

The chain uses TRBV12-3 or TRBV12-4 and TRBJ1-5, with a weak D call TRBD1 (6 bases). The CDR3 contains 13 residues. Trimming pared 5 bases from V and 7 bases from J, leaving 12 bases between. The CDR3 DNA is TGTGCCAGCAGTCCACAGGGAGACCAGCCCCAGCATTTT. It encodes CASSPQGDQPQHF.

The V call is TRBV28, the J call TRBJ2-1; D may be TRBD1 (6 bases). This CDR3 is 15 amino acids long. CDR1 is MDHEN, CDR2 SYDVKM, per germline. V lost 5 bases to trimming and J lost 1 base, with 12 bases between them. The CDR3 sequence is CASSASGQSYNEQFF. The DNA of the CDR3 is TGTGCCAGCAGTGCCTCTGGACAGTCCTACAATGAGCAGTTCTTC. The whole variable domain, filled in from reference TRBV28 and TRBJ2-1, reads DVKVTQSSRYLVKRTGEKVFLECVQDMDHENMFWYRQDPGLGLRLIYFSYDVKMKEKGDIPEGYSVSREKKERFSLILESASTNQTSMYLCASSASGQSYNEQFFGPGTRLTVL.